Presented here are 21 T cell receptor beta chains from one specimen sequenced in a study of T cell repertoires in cytomegalovirus infection (dated 2019 in TCRdb). Sequencing was performed on an Illumina HiSeq 1500. TCRdb reprocessed the public reads (quality trimming at Q25 with fastp, clone calling with MiXCR) and kept in-frame beta chains. Merged by CDR3 protein, the rows form single entries marked with the most common genes and DNA. For this sample the table gives 200,000 to 250,000 distinct CDR3 sequences, of which about 12% were detected only once. The ten largest account for under 2% of the sample. Source material: PBMCs. Every receptor here comes from a human donor in good health (CMV status not recorded). Some clones in this sample may be carry-over from other donors' samples.

The chain uses TRBV6-2 or TRBV6-3 and TRBJ1-2, with D possibly TRBD1 on 5 matching bases. This CDR3 has 12 residues. From germline, CDR1 is MNHEY and CDR2 SVGEGT. Trimming pared 1 base from V and 9 bases from J, leaving 9 bases between. CDR3 loop: CASSYFGGSYTF. The DNA for the CDR3 is TGTGCCAGCAGTTACTTCGGGGGGAGCTACACCTTC.

This clonotype was recorded a few times. The gene calls are TRBV7-9 and TRBJ1-2; D unresolved. The CDR3 is made up of 15 amino acids. V shed 2 bases and J shed 8 bases, with 18 bases lying between them. CDR1 is SEHNR, CDR2 FQNEAQ, per germline (reference sequence). The DNA of the CDR3 is TGTGCCAGCAGCTTACGGGGTGACGGCGGTGGGGGCTACACCTTC. Translated, it gives CASSLRGDGGGGYTF.

V gene TRBV19 combines with J gene TRBJ2-4, with 14 bases matching TRBD2. V shed 4 bases and J 9 bases; nucleotides not matched to a gene: 2. The CDR3 spans 14 residues. Germline CDR1 LNHDA, CDR2 SQIVND (reference sequence). The CDR3 DNA reads as TGTGCCAGTAGTACTGGACTAGCGGGAGGCATTCAGTACTTC. As protein: CASSTGLAGGIQYF.

This chain connects TRBV20-1 to TRBJ2-1, with TRBD2 as a possible D gene (7 bases). V was cut by 6 bases and J by 3 bases, with 18 bases left in between. The CDR3 extends over 15 amino acids. The germline V gene encodes CDR1 DFQATT and CDR2 SNEGSKA (reference sequence). The CDR3 protein is CSAPMGGAIYNEQFF. The CDR3 DNA sequence: TGCAGTGCCCCCATGGGGGGGGCCATCTACAATGAGCAGTTCTTC.

This clonotype was observed a few times. V gene TRBV7-3 combines with J gene TRBJ1-2, with D possibly TRBD1 on 5 matching bases. Germline CDR1 and CDR2: SGHTA and FQGTGA. The CDR3 contains 12 residues. The ends were cut back, 4 bases at V and 10 bases at J, with 13 bases in the middle. CDR3 sequence reads: CASSSPGSPYTF. CDR3 DNA: TGTGCCAGCAGCTCCCCAGGGAGCCCCTACACCTTC. Full variable domain (missing parts from reference TRBV7-3 and TRBJ1-2): GAGVSQTPSNKVTEKGKYVELRCDPISGHTALYWYRQSLGQGPEFLIYFQGTGAADDSGLPNDRFFAVRPEGSVSTLKIQRTERGDSAVYLCASSSPGSPYTFGSGTRLTVV.

This rearrangement joins TRBV4-3 to TRBJ1-3; perhaps TRBD1 as D (6 bases). Germline V lookup: CDR1 LGHNA, CDR2 YSLEER. The CDR3 is 15 residues long. Trimming removed 4 bases from V and 0 bases from J, with 10 bases in between. CDR3: CASSPGHSSGNTIYF. CDR3 nucleotide sequence: TGCGCCAGCAGCCCGGGACACAGCTCTGGAAACACCATATATTTT.

V gene TRBV4-3 combines with J gene TRBJ2-3; TRBD2 matches at 15 bases. The V and J ends lost 0 bases and 2 bases, in that order; junction bases with no gene match: 9. CDR1 and CDR2 from the germline V gene are LGHNA and YSLEER. The CDR3 extends over 20 amino acids. In DNA, the CDR3 is TGCGCCAGCAGCCAAGATAGTTGGACTAGCGGGGGGGTTTACACAGATACGCAGTATTTT. Amino acid sequence: CASSQDSWTSGGVYTDTQYF.

This clonotype came up many times. V usage is TRBV28 and J usage is TRBJ2-7, with D tentatively TRBD1 (7 bases). The CDR3 is made up of 14 amino acids. V was pared by 8 bases and J by 4 bases, with 18 bases between. Germline CDR1 and CDR2: MDHEN and SYDVKM. CDR3 DNA: TGTGCCAGCTCTGGGGCCAGGGGGGCTTACGAGCAGTACTTC. Protein: CASSGARGAYEQYF.

The chain couples TRBV20-1 to TRBJ1-4; D gene unclear. The V gene's germline CDR1 is DFQATT and CDR2 SNEGSKA (reference sequence). This CDR3 is built from 13 residues. The V and J ends lost 3 bases and 0 bases respectively, with 5 bases between them. CDR3 bases: TGCAGTGCTAGTTTTGCAACTAATGAAAAACTGTTTTTT. Protein: CSASFATNEKLFF.

The CDR3 loop is CSARDGASGGNEQFF. In nucleotides, the CDR3 is TGCAGTGCTAGAGATGGAGCTAGCGGGGGAAATGAGCAGTTCTTC. This rearrangement joins TRBV20-1 to TRBJ2-1; 10 bases fit TRBD2. Germline CDR1 and CDR2: DFQATT and SNEGSKA (reference sequence). CDR3 size: 15 residues. J was trimmed by 7 bases and V by 0 bases; bases with no gene match: 6.

This clonotype was recorded many times. One end of the junction fails to match germline, which may point to a read error. The J gene is TRBJ2-5, the V gene TRBV19; perhaps TRBD1 as D (6 bases). CDR3 length equals 12 residues. Germline CDR1 and CDR2: LNHDA and SQIVND (reference sequence). For the CDR3, the DNA is TGTGCCAGTGGGGGCCACCAGGAGACCCAGTACTTC. It translates to CASGGHQETQYF.

This clonotype was seen only a few times. This rearrangement joins TRBV29-1 to TRBJ2-3; 10 bases are a match to TRBD2. The CDR3 extends over 15 amino acids. Germline CDR1 SQVTM, CDR2 ANQGSEA. V lost 5 bases, J lost 3 bases, and 8 bases stayed unmatched. CDR3 coding DNA: TGCAGCGTTCCTTCGCCTAGCGGGGGTACAGATACGCAGTATTTT. Its translation is CSVPSPSGGTDTQYF.

This clonotype was counted a few times. The CDR3 here is CASSHGTSSGANVLTF. The CDR3 bases are TGTGCCAGCAGTCATGGGACATCCTCGGGGGCCAACGTCCTGACTTTC. This chain joins TRBV6-2 or TRBV6-3 and TRBJ2-6; a possible D gene is TRBD1 (6 bases). This CDR3 is 16 amino acids long. Trimming shortened V by 5 bases and J by 4 bases, and 15 bases separated the two germline ends. Looked up from germline, CDR1 is MNHEY and CDR2 is SVGEGT.

This clonotype was detected ten times or more. CDR3 coding DNA: TGTGCCAGCAGCGGAGCTCTAGCGGGGGGGCGAGAGCAGTACTTC. This sequence encodes CASSGALAGGREQYF. The chain carries TRBV7-9 and TRBJ2-7; 12 positions match TRBD2. V lost 5 bases, J lost 7 bases, and 9 bases stayed unmatched. Per germline, CDR1 SEHNR and CDR2 FQNEAQ (reference sequence). This CDR3 has 15 residues.

The chain uses TRBV20-1 and TRBJ2-1; 10 nucleotides align to TRBD2. V lost 6 bases, J lost 7 bases, and 6 bases stayed unmatched. CDR1 is DFQATT and CDR2 is SNEGSKA in the germline V gene (reference sequence). The CDR3 has 13 residues. The CDR3 spells CSAPGLAVNEQFF. CDR3 in DNA: TGCAGTGCCCCAGGACTAGCGGTAAATGAGCAGTTCTTC.

This clonotype was seen repeatedly, ten times or more. J is TRBJ2-3 and V is TRBV28; D possibly matches TRBD1 or TRBD2 (5 bases each). The germline V gene has CDR1 MDHEN and CDR2 SYDVKM. The CDR3 spans 16 residues. With 5 bases removed from V and 2 bases from J, the gap between germline ends came to 17 bases. The CDR3 DNA follows: TGTGCCAGCAGTCCAGGGACGGTCATACCCACAGATACGCAGTATTTT. This codes for CASSPGTVIPTDTQYF.

This clonotype showed up many times. The chain uses TRBV7-2 and TRBJ1-5; no firm D call. The CDR3 extends over 15 amino acids. Trimming took off 3 bases at V and 0 bases at J, with 9 bases between the two ends. Germline V gene lookup returns CDR1 SGHTA and CDR2 FQGNSA. The CDR3 loop reads CASSLLQNSNQPQHF. CDR3 in DNA: TGTGCCAGCAGCTTGCTGCAGAATAGCAATCAGCCCCAGCATTTT.

This clonotype showed up just a few times. The V and J genes are TRBV28 and TRBJ1-3, with TRBD1 as a possible D gene (6 bases). The germline V gene has CDR1 MDHEN and CDR2 SYDVKM. V shed 4 bases and J shed 0 bases, with 13 bases lying between them. The CDR3 runs to 16 residues. This CDR3 is CASSSTGHRSGNTIYF. CDR3 coding DNA: TGTGCCAGCAGTTCTACGGGACACCGCTCTGGAAACACCATATATTTT. Supplemented by reference TRBV28 and TRBJ1-3, the full variable domain reads DVKVTQSSRYLVKRTGEKVFLECVQDMDHENMFWYRQDPGLGLRLIYFSYDVKMKEKGDIPEGYSVSREKKERFSLILESASTNQTSMYLCASSSTGHRSGNTIYFGEGSWLTVV.

This clonotype was seen repeatedly, ten times or more. This chain joins TRBV7-6 and TRBJ2-1; tentative D call: TRBD2 (6 bases). The V end was cut by 4 bases, the J end by 2 bases, with 9 bases between. This CDR3 is 14 amino acids long. CDR1 is SGHVS, CDR2 FNYEAQ, per germline. The CDR3 loop reads CASSSREAYNEQFF. For the CDR3, the DNA is TGTGCCAGCAGCTCCAGGGAGGCCTACAATGAGCAGTTCTTC.

The chain links TRBV29-1 to TRBJ2-2, with D tentatively TRBD1 (6 bases). Germline-derived CDR1 and CDR2 are SQVTM and ANQGSEA. The CDR3 has 16 residues. The germline V and J ends were trimmed by 4 bases and 1 base, with 16 bases remaining between them. The CDR3 DNA reads as TGCAGCGTTGGTACAGGGTTTACGCAGAACACCGGGGAGCTGTTTTTT. It encodes CSVGTGFTQNTGELFF.

The J gene is TRBJ2-3, the V gene TRBV7-3, with D perhaps TRBD2 (5 bases). The V gene lost 5 bases and the J gene lost 13 bases, with 19 bases spanning the gap. CDR1 SGHTA and CDR2 FQGTGA come from the germline V gene. There are 13 residues in the CDR3. The CDR3 bases are TGTGCCAGCAGCCCCCTCGATCGGGGAAAGAAGTATTTT. Encoded protein: CASSPLDRGKKYF.